This entry describes one T cell receptor beta chain. What it binds is unknown. Germline values: CDR1 LNHNV, CDR2 YYDKDF (reference sequence). Trimming removed 0 bases at V and 0 bases at J, with 6 bases between. The CDR3 has 15 amino acids. The data stem from a study of identifying expanded T cells in peripheral blood. Study conclusions and caveats: Over around two and four weeks, about 15 and 19 clones changed, versus approximately 1.1 between replicates.

Only in-frame clones appear in the TCRdb table, and some are missing; sequencing was by immunoSEQ multiplex PCR. Of some 93,000 clones in the sample, 88% were seen once. V usage is TRBV15 and J usage is TRBJ1-3, with D hard to call. Sequencing was performed on blood. The clonotype comes from a person between 18 and 75 years old in good health. CDR3 residues: CATSREVLSGNTIYF. For the CDR3, the DNA is TGTGCCACCAGCAGAGAGGTACTCTCTGGAAACACCATATATTTT.